The 8 T cell receptor beta chains below all came from one sample that was sequenced in a study of cytomegalovirus exposure and HLA in healthy donors. 13 Jbeta primers and 60 Vbeta primers were used for the PCR. Sequencing was performed with immunoSEQ multiplex PCR; in TCRdb, only in-frame clones are kept and a portion is missing. This sample's table reports about 77,000 clones. The sample comprised PBMCs. The receptor source for this set is a man aged 50 to 60 in good health and CMV-seropositive.

On this clone: The same CDR3 arises from other DNA sequences in this sample as well. This sequence joins TRBV19 and TRBJ2-3, with 7 bases matching TRBD2. Germline CDR1 is LNHDA and CDR2 is SQIVND (reference sequence). J gave up 0 bases and V 11 bases, and 20 bases lay outside the gene matches. The CDR3 totals 18 residues. CDR3 in DNA: TGTGCCCCAAGAAAGTTGGAGGGTCTAGCGGTTAGCACAGATACGCAGTATTTT. It is translated as CAPRKLEGLAVSTDTQYF.

The chain uses TRBV9 and TRBJ1-1; TRBD1 might be the D (6 bases). The germline V gene encodes CDR1 SGDLS and CDR2 YYNGEE. This CDR3 region has 12 residues. V was clipped by 4 bases and J by 8 bases, with 12 bases between them. The CDR3 DNA is TGTGCCAGCAGCCCCACAGGGAGAGAAGCTTTCTTT. Its protein product is CASSPTGREAFF.

This chain uses TRBV7-9 with TRBJ2-7; D is possibly TRBD1 (6 bases). The length of the CDR3 is 14 residues. V was pared by 3 bases and J by 0 bases, with 9 bases between. Germline loops: CDR1 SEHNR, CDR2 FQNEAQ (reference sequence). CDR3 sequence (DNA): TGTGCCAGCAGCTTCAGGGGATACTCCTACGAGCAGTACTTC. As protein: CASSFRGYSYEQYF.

CDR3 in DNA: TGTGCCAGCAGCACTGAACTAGCGCCAGAGCAGTTCTTC. Protein: CASSTELAPEQFF. V gene TRBV7-6 combines with J gene TRBJ2-1; 7 nucleotides align to TRBD2. Germline V gene lookup returns CDR1 SGHVS and CDR2 FNYEAQ. This CDR3 is built from 13 residues. The V gene end was trimmed by 5 bases and the J gene end by 10 bases; junction bases not matched to a gene: 8. The variable domain in full, completed from reference TRBV7-6 and TRBJ2-1, reads GAGVSQSPRYKVTKRGQDVALRCDPISGHVSLYWYRQALGQGPEFLTYFNYEAQQDKSGLPNDRFSAERPEGSISTLTIQRTEQRDSAMYRCASSTELAPEQFFGPGTRLTVL.

The rearrangement uses TRBV6-1 and TRBJ2-3, with D perhaps matching TRBD1 (5 bases). There are 17 residues in the CDR3. Germline values: CDR1 MNHNS, CDR2 SASEGT. V was shortened by 1 base and J by 0 bases, with 14 bases between the two germline ends. In DNA, the CDR3 is TGTGCCAGCAGTGAAGATGGTTACGACAGAAGCACAGATACGCAGTATTTT. This sequence encodes CASSEDGYDRSTDTQYF.

The chain carries TRBV9 and TRBJ1-6; TRBD1 agrees at 9 bases. The CDR3 sequence is 18 residues long. The germline V gene encodes CDR1 SGDLS and CDR2 YYNGEE. The trim removed 0 bases at V and 8 bases at J, leaving 12 bases unmatched. The chain's CDR3 is CASSVGLREGQGDSPLHF. CDR3 DNA sequence: TGTGCCAGCAGCGTAGGACTAAGGGAGGGACAGGGAGATTCACCCCTCCACTTT.

The V and J genes are TRBV6-1 and TRBJ1-2; D unclear. The CDR3 covers 16 residues. CDR1 MNHNS and CDR2 SASEGT come from the germline V gene. Trimming stripped 2 bases from V and 2 bases from J, with 15 bases between. CDR3 in DNA: TGTGCCAGCAGTGAAATGCTGAGGTATTCGAACTATGGCTACACCTTC. This codes for CASSEMLRYSNYGYTF.

As concerns this clone: Relative to the germline gene, one junction end is altered; a read error may explain this. The chain joins TRBV4-1 to TRBJ1-2; tentative D call: TRBD1 (6 bases). The CDR3 extends over 13 amino acids. Germline CDR1 is MGHRA and CDR2 is YSYEKL. CDR3 nucleotides: TGTGCCAGCAGTCCTACAGGGAACTATGGCTACACCTTC. Protein product: CASSPTGNYGYTF.